This T cell receptor (beta chain) was documented in a study of beta chain features in type 1 diabetes. Study outcomes and limitations: A moderate, significant TCRB CDR3 shortening appeared in type 1 diabetes across four CD4+ subsets.

This clone came up many times. Its specificity is not known. Since all of the isolated RNA was reverse transcribed, expressed TCRB transcripts were what got sequenced. The assay was immunoSEQ multiplex PCR, and TCRdb's table has in-frame clones only and misses some. The data contain about 150,000 clones, about 8.7% of them singletons. This CDR3 has 11 amino acids. Germline CDR1 is SNHLY and CDR2 is FYNNEI. V lost 5 bases to trimming and J lost 8 bases, with 6 bases between them. The source of this sequence is a man aged 18 to 29 in good health. Sample: central memory CD4+ T cells from blood. The rearrangement uses TRBV2 and TRBJ1-4; D gene ambiguous. CDR3 nucleotide sequence: TGTGCCAGCAGTTACGGGGAAAAACTGTTTTTT. Translating it yields CASSYGEKLFF.